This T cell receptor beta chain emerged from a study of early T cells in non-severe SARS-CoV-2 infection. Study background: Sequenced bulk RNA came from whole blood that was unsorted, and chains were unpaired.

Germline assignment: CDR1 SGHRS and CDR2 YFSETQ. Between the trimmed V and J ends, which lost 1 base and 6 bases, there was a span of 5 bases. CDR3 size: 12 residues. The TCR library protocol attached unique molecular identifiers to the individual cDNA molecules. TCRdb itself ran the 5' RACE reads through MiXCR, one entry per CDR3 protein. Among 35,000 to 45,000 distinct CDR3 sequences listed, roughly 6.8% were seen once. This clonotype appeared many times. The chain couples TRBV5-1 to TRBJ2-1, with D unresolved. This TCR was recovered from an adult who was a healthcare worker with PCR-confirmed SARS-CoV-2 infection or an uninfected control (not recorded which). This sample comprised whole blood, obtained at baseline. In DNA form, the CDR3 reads TGCGCCAGCAGCTTGAAGAGCAATGAGCAGTTCTTC. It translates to CASSLKSNEQFF.